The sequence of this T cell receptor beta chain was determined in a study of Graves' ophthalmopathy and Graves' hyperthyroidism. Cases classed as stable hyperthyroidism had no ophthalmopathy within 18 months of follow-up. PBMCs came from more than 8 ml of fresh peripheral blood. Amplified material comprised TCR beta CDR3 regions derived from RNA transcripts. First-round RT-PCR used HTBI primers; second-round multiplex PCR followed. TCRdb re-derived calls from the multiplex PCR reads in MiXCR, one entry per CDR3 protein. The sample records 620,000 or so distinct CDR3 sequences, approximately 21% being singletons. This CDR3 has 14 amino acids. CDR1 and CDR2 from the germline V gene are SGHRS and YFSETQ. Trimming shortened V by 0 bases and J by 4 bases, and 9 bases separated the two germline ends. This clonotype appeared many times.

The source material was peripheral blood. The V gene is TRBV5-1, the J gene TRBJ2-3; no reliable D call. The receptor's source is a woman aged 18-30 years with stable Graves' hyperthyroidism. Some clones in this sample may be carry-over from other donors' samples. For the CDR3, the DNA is TGCGCCAGCAGCTTGGCCCTACCCCCAGATACGCAGTATTTT. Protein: CASSLALPPDTQYF.